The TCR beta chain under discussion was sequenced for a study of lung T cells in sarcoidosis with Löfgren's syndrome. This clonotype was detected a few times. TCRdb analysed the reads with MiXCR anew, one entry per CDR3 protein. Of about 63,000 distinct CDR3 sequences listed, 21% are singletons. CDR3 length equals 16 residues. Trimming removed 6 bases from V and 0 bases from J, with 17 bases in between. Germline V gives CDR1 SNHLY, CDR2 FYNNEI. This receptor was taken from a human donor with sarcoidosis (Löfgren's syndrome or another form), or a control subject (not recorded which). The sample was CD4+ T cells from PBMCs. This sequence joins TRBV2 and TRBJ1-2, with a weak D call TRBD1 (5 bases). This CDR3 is CASRGIETVTNYGYTF. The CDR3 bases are TGTGCCAGCAGAGGTATTGAGACAGTCACTAACTATGGCTACACCTTC.